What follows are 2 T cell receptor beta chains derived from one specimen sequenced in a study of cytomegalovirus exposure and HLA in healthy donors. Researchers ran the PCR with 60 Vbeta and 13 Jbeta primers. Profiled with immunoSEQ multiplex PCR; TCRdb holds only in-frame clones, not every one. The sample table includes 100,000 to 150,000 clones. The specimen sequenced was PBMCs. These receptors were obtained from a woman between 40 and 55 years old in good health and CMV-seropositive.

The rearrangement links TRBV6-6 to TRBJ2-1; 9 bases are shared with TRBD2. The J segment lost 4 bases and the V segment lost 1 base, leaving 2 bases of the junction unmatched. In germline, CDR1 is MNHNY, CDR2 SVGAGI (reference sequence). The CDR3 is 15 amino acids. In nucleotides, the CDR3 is TGTGCCAGCAGTTACTTTAGCGGGAGTTACAATGAGCAGTTCTTC. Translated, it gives CASSYFSGSYNEQFF.

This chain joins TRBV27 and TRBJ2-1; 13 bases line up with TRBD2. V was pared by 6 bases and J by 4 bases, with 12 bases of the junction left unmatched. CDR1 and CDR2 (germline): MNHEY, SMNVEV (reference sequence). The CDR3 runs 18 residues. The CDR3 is CASSLTLRTSGRYNEQFF. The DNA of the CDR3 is TGTGCCAGCAGCCTAACCTTAAGGACTAGCGGGAGATACAATGAGCAGTTCTTC.